This T cell receptor beta chain was obtained from a study of blood T cell repertoires in COVID-19. Study information: T cells, B-cell-depleted T cells, or PBMCs supplied cDNA or gDNA.

In the authors' workflow: Researchers report that nucleated cell counts were estimated from reference gene primer amplification. Repertoires were generated with immunoSEQ multiplex PCR, while TCRdb's copy carries only in-frame clones and drops some. V and J calls and clone size are as listed in that table; D and trimming were resolved from the DNA. The data contain 180,000 or so clones, approximately 80% of them singletons. Patients at the Seattle site were enrolled during active infection and followed longitudinally. This clone came up once. Sequenced material: peripheral blood. This receptor was identified in a woman in her thirties or forties with COVID-19, enrolled during active disease.

The chain's CDR3 is CASFPQKEEACTEAFF. CDR3 nucleotides: TGCGCCAGCTTCCCACAAAAGGAGGAGGCCTGCACTGAAGCTTTCTTT. The chain has TRBV23-1 and TRBJ1-1; D is unresolved. TRBV23-1 is given ORF status, its function remaining uncertain. Trimming pared 8 bases from V and 4 bases from J, leaving 23 bases between. This CDR3 contains 16 residues.